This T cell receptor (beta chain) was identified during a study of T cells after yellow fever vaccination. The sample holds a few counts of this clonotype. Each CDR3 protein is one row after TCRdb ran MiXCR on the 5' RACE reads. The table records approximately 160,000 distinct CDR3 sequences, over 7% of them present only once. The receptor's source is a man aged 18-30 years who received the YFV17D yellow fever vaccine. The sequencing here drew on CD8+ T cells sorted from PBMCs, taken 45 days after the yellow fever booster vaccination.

The CDR3 DNA sequence: TGTGCCAGCAGCTTAGATCCCGGGACAGGGGGCCTTTGGGCGGACACTGAAGCTTTCTTT. This gives the protein CASSLDPGTGGLWADTEAFF. The gene calls are TRBV7-9 and TRBJ1-1; 12 positions agree with TRBD1. Looked up from germline, CDR1 is SEHNR and CDR2 is FQNEAQ (reference sequence). The CDR3 has 20 amino acids. The trim removed 1 base at V and 3 bases at J, leaving 15 bases unmatched.